The rows below give T cell receptor beta chains drawn from one sample of a study of regulatory T cells in long-lasting Graves disease. MiXCR was run by TCRdb on the multiplex PCR reads, yielding one entry per CDR3 protein. The sample contains 700,000 or so distinct CDR3 sequences, 30% of which appear only once. Sequenced material: peripheral blood mononuclear cells (PBMCs), taken when the disease was refractory, from a patient treated with antithyroid drugs. Receptors originate from a female donor with Graves disease. Each CDR3 is given without its conserved first and last residue.

CDR3aa | j_gene | v_gene | len
ASSQESGAGNTIY | TRBJ1-3 | TRBV3-1 | 13
ASSSLQGLPKTQY | TRBJ2-5 | TRBV11-2 | 13
ASSYRLAGASGYEQY | TRBJ2-7 | TRBV6-5 | 15
ASSITQGANQPQH | TRBJ1-5 | TRBV19 | 13
ASRQGGNSGNTIY | TRBJ1-3 | TRBV7-3 | 13
ATSKQGFGGTEAL | TRBJ1-1 | TRBV15 | 13
ASSLRTGEETQY | TRBJ2-5 | TRBV3-1 | 12
AWGSGLGEKLF | TRBJ1-4 | TRBV30 | 11
ASSSAGTGVLQKATQY | TRBJ2-5 | TRBV6-1 | 16
ASSLGHGVAGNTIY | TRBJ1-3 | TRBV5-1 | 14
ASSAYEVEQY | TRBJ2-7 | TRBV12-3/TRBV12-4 | 10
ASSSWPRNYGYT | TRBJ1-2 | TRBV12-3/TRBV12-4 | 12
ASSRSGNRLGEQY | TRBJ2-7 | TRBV13 | 13
ASSLGTIHYSNQPQH | TRBJ1-5 | TRBV5-6 | 15
ASSLMSTEAF | TRBJ1-1 | TRBV12-3/TRBV12-4 | 10
ASTGQGAPGELF | TRBJ2-2 | TRBV7-3 | 12
ASSLAQGASTEAF | TRBJ1-1 | TRBV11-1 | 13
ASSPSSRAYEQY | TRBJ2-7 | TRBV18 | 12
SVDKPGVFSGNTIY | TRBJ1-3 | TRBV29-1 | 14
ASSPRREQY | TRBJ2-7 | TRBV12-3/TRBV12-4 | 9
ASSVKGGLYGYT | TRBJ1-2 | TRBV27 | 12
ASSLKFHRDRGLAKNIQY | TRBJ2-4 | TRBV12-3/TRBV12-4 | 18
ASTIAGTANSPLH | TRBJ1-6 | TRBV12-3/TRBV12-4 | 13
ASRSHRGLKSEAF | TRBJ1-1 | TRBV6-1 | 13
SARRRENTEAF | TRBJ1-1 | TRBV20-1 | 11
ASSETMSWELF | TRBJ2-2 | TRBV6-1 | 11
ASSLAQTSGSYEQY | TRBJ2-7 | TRBV11-1 | 14
ASSLGVQNTEAF | TRBJ1-1 | TRBV11-1 | 12
SASNRYTEAF | TRBJ1-1 | TRBV20-1 | 10
SATDRDRRGQPQH | TRBJ1-5 | TRBV20-1 | 13
SVGRASTEAF | TRBJ1-1 | TRBV29-1 | 10
ASSLALGTEAF | TRBJ1-1 | TRBV12-3/TRBV12-4 | 11
AISEKDVYGYT | TRBJ1-2 | TRBV10-3 | 11
ASSPGTGKTEAF | TRBJ1-1 | TRBV11-2 | 12
ASRQEGRYYGYT | TRBJ1-2 | TRBV3-1 | 12
AWSRYAQSSGNTIY | TRBJ1-3 | TRBV30 | 14
ASSLAGMADNEQF | TRBJ2-1 | TRBV3-1 | 13
ASRLAGGHQPQH | TRBJ1-5 | TRBV7-2 | 12
ASKPTRGSRRGTEAF | TRBJ1-1 | TRBV27 | 15
ASSVVAPGELF | TRBJ2-2 | TRBV9 | 11
ASSQTPSPDTQY | TRBJ2-3 | TRBV12-3/TRBV12-4 | 12
ASSLEGGGGETQY | TRBJ2-5 | TRBV7-2 | 13
SAIPKREAIKPQH | TRBJ1-5 | TRBV20-1 | 13
ASKGGGSNQPQH | TRBJ1-5 | TRBV19 | 12
ASSQDGGLIIEQY | TRBJ2-7 | TRBV4-1 | 13
ASSQERDRRFGNQPQH | TRBJ1-5 | TRBV3-1 | 16
ASSETGGRTNEKLF | TRBJ1-4 | TRBV2 | 14
ASGLLRRERGETQY | TRBJ2-5 | TRBV12-5 | 14
ALADTGELF | TRBJ2-2 | TRBV7-9 | 9
ASSGAPDGYT | TRBJ1-2 | TRBV9 | 10
SARDMDRVYGYT | TRBJ1-2 | TRBV20-1 | 12
ASRYGTSNQPQH | TRBJ1-5 | TRBV12-3/TRBV12-4 | 12
SASRLAGEAYEQY | TRBJ2-7 | TRBV20-1 | 13
ASTGMNTEAF | TRBJ1-1 | TRBV2 | 10
ASSLGGSQGTEAF | TRBJ1-1 | TRBV18 | 13
AWKRGYMNTEAF | TRBJ1-1 | TRBV30 | 12
ASSFNSGGAETQY | TRBJ2-5 | TRBV12-3/TRBV12-4 | 13
ASGARGGGETQY | TRBJ2-5 | TRBV12-5 | 12
ASSRDRVSYGYT | TRBJ1-2 | TRBV9 | 12
ASSLRLSGWEGNIQY | TRBJ2-4 | TRBV5-1 | 15